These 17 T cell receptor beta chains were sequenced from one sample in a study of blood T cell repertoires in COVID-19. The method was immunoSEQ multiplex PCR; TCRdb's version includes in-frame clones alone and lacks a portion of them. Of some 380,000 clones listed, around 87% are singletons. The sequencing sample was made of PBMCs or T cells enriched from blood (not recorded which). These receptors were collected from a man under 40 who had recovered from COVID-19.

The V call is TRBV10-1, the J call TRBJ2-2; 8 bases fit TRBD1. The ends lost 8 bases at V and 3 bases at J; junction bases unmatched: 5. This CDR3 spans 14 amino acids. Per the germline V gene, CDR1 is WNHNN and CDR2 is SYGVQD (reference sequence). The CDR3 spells CASAGQGHTGELFF. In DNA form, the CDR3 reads TGCGCCAGCGCCGGACAGGGTCACACCGGGGAGCTGTTTTTT.

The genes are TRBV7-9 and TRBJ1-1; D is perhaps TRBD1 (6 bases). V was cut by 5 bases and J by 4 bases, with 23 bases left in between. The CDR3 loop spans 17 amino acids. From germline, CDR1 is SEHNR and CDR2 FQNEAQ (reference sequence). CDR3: CASSPALGARVSTEAFF. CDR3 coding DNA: TGTGCCAGCAGCCCCGCGCTGGGGGCGAGGGTATCCACTGAAGCTTTCTTT. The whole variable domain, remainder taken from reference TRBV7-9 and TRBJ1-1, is DTGVSQNPRHKITKRGQNVTFRCDPISEHNRLYWYRQTLGQGPEFLTYFQNEAQLEKSRLLSDRFSAERPKGSFSTLEIQRTEQGDSAMYLCASSPALGARVSTEAFFGQGTRLTVV.

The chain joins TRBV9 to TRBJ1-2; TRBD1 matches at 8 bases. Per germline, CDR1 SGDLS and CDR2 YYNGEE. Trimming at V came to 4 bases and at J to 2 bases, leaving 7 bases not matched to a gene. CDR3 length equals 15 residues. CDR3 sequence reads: CASSLRTGTNYGYTF. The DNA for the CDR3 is TGTGCCAGCAGCCTCCGGACAGGGACAAACTATGGCTACACCTTC.

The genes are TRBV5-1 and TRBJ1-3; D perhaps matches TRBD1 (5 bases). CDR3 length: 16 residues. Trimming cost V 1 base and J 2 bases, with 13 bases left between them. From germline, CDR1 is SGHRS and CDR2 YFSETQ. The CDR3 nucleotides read TGCGCCAGCAGCTTGTTGGGGCTGGATGCTGGAAACACCATATATTTT. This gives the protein CASSLLGLDAGNTIYF.

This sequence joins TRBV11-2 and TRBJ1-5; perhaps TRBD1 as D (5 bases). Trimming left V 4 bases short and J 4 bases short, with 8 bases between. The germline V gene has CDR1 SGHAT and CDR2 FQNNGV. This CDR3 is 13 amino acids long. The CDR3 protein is CASSWDLNQPQHF. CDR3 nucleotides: TGTGCCAGCAGCTGGGACTTGAATCAGCCCCAGCATTTT. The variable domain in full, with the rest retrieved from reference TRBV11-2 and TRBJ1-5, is EAGVAQSPRYKIIEKRQSVAFWCNPISGHATLYWYQQILGQGPKLLIQFQNNGVVDDSQLPKDRFSAERLKGVDSTLKIQPAKLEDSAVYLCASSWDLNQPQHFGDGTRLSIL.

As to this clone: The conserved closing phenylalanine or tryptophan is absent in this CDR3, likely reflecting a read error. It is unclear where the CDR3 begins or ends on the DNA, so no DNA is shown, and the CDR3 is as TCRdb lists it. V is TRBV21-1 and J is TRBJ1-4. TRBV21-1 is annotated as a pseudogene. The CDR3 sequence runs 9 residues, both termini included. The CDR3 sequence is CASSKALGV.

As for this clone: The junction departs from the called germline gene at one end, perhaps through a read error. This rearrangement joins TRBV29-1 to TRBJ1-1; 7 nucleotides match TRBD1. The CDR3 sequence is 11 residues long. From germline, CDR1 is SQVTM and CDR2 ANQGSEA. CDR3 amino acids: CSVEGQAGAFF. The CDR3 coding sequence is TGCAGCGTAGAAGGACAGGCTGGCGCTTTCTTT. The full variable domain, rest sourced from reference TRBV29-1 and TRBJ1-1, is SAVISQKPSRDICQRGTSLTIQCQVDSQVTMMFWYRQQPGQSLTLIATANQGSEATYESGFVIDKFPISRPNLTFSTLTVSNMSPEDSSIYLCSVEGQAGAFFGQGTRLTVV.

In DNA form, the CDR3 reads TGTGCCAGCAGCCTTCGACAGAGGAACACTGAAGCTTTCTTT. Its protein is CASSLRQRNTEAFF. The gene calls are TRBV13 and TRBJ1-1, with a possible D match to TRBD1 (5 bases). CDR1 and CDR2 from the germline V gene are PRHDT and FYEKMQ (reference sequence). The CDR3 sequence is 14 residues long. Trimming cost V 5 bases and J 1 base, with 11 bases left between them.

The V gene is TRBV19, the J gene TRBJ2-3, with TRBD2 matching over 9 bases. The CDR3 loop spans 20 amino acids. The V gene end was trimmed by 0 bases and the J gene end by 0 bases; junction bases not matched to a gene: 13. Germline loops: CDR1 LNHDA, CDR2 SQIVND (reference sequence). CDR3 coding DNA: TGTGCCAGTAGTATAGATCGCCTAGCGGGGACGCTATTTAGCACAGATACGCAGTATTTT. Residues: CASSIDRLAGTLFSTDTQYF.

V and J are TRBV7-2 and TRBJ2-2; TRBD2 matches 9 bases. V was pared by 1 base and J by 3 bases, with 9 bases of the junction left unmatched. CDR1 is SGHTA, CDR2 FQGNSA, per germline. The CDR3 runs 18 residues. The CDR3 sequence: CASSLVSSGGHYTGELFF. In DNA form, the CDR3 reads TGTGCCAGCAGCTTAGTTAGTAGCGGGGGCCATTACACCGGGGAGCTGTTTTTT.

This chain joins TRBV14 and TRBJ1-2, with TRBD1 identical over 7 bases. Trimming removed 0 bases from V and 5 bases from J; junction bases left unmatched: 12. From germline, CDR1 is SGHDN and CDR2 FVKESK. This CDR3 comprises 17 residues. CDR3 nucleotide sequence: TGTGCCAGCAGCCAAGAACCCCGACAGGGTGGGAAGTATGGCTACACCTTC. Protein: CASSQEPRQGGKYGYTF.

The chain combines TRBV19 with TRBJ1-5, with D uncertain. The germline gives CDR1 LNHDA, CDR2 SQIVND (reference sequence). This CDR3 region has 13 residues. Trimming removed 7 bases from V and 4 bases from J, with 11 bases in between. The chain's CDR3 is CASNGFTNQPQHF. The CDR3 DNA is TGTGCCAGTAACGGGTTTACAAATCAGCCCCAGCATTTT.

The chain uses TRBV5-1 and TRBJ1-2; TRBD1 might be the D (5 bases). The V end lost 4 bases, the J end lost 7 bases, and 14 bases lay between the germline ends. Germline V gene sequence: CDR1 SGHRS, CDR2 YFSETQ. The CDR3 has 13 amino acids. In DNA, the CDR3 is TGCGCCAGCAGCCCAGGGATAATCTCTGGCTACACCTTC. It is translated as CASSPGIISGYTF.

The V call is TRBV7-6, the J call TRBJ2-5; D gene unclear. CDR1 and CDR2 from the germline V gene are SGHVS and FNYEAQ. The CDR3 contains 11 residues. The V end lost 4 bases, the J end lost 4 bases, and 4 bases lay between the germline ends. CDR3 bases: TGTGCCAGCAGCTCCATAGAGACCCAGTACTTC. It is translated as CASSSIETQYF.

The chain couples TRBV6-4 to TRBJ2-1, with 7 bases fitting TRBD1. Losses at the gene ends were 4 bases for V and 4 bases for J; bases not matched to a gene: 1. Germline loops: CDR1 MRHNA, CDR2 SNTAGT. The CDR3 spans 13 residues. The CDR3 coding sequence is TGTGCCAGCAGTGGGGACAGATACAATGAGCAGTTCTTC. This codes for CASSGDRYNEQFF.

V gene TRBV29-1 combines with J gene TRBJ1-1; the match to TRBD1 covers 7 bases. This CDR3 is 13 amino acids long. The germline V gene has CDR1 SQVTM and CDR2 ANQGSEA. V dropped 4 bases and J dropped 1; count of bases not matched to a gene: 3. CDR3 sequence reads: CSVVQGRNTEAFF. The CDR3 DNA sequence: TGCAGCGTTGTACAGGGGAGGAACACTGAAGCTTTCTTT.

This CDR3 is CASSQVTRGYSPLHF. CDR3 nucleotides: TGTGCCAGCAGCCAAGTGACAAGGGGCTATTCACCCCTCCACTTT. V usage is TRBV4-2 and J usage is TRBJ1-6; D might be TRBD1 (5 bases). This CDR3 has 15 residues. The germline gives CDR1 LGHNA, CDR2 YNFKEQ. The germline V and J ends were trimmed by 1 base and 8 bases, with 12 bases remaining between them.